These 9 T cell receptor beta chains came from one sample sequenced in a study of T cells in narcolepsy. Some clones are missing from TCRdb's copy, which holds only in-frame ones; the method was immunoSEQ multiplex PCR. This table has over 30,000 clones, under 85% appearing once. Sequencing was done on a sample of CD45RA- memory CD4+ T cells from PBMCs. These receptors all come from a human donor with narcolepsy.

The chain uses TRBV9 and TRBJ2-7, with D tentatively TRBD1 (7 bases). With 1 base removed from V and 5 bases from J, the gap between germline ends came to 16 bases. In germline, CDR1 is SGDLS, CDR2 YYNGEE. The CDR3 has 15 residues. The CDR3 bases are TGTGCCAGCAGCGTAAGACAGGGAGGAACTGACGAGCAGTACTTC. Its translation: CASSVRQGGTDEQYF. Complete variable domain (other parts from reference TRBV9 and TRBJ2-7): DSGVTQTPKHLITATGQRVTLRCSPRSGDLSVYWYQQSLDQGLQFLIQYYNGEERAKGNILERFSAQQFPDLHSELNLSSLELGDSALYFCASSVRQGGTDEQYFGPGTRLTVT.

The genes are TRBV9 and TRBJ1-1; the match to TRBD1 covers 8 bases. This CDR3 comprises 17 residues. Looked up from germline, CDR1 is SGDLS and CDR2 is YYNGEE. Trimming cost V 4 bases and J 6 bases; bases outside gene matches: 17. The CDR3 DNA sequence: TGTGCCAGCAGCCCCGGTTTAATCGGACAGGGAGGACCTGAAGCTTTCTTT. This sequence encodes CASSPGLIGQGGPEAFF.

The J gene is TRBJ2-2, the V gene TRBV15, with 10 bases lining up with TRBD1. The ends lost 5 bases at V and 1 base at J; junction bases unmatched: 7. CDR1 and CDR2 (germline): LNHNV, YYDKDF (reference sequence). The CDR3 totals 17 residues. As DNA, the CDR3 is TGTGCCACCAGCGGATGGGGGACAGGGGAGAACACCGGGGAGCTGTTTTTT. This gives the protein CATSGWGTGENTGELFF. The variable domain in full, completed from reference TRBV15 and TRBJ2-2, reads DAMVIQNPRYQVTQFGKPVTLSCSQTLNHNVMYWYQQKSSQAPKLLFHYYDKDFNNEADTPDNFQSRRPNTSFCFLDIRSPGLGDTAMYLCATSGWGTGENTGELFFGEGSRLTVL.

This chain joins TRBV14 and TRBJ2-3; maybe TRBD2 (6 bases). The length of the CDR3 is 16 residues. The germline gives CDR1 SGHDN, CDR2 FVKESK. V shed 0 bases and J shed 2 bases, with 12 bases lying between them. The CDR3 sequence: CASSQELLAHTDTQYF. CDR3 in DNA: TGTGCCAGCAGCCAAGAACTACTAGCCCACACAGATACGCAGTATTTT.

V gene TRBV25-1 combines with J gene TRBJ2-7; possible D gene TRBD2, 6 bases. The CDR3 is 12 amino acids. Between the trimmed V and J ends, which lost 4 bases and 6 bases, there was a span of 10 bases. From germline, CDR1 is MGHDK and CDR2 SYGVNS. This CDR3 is CASSVEGREQYF. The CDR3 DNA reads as TGTGCCAGCAGTGTGGAGGGTCGCGAGCAGTACTTC.

DNA of the CDR3: TGTGCCAGCAGCTTGGGGGGACAGGGGGCTCTCTACGAGCAGTACTTC. Translating gives CASSLGGQGALYEQYF. The rearrangement joins TRBV5-4 to TRBJ2-7; 12 bases line up with TRBD1. Unmatched junction bases numbered 4, after V lost 0 bases and J lost 3 bases. The CDR3 length is 16 residues. CDR1 is SGHNT, CDR2 YYREEE, per germline (reference sequence).

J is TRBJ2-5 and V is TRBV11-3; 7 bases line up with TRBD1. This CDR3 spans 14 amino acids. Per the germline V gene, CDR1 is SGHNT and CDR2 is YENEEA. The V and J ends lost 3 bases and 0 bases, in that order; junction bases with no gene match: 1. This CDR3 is CASSFRGYQETQYF. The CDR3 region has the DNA TGTGCCAGCAGCTTCAGGGGGTACCAAGAGACCCAGTACTTC. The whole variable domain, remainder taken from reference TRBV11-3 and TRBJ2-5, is EAGVVQSPRYKIIEKKQPVAFWCNPISGHNTLYWYLQNLGQGPELLIRYENEEAVDDSQLPKDRFSAERLKGVDSTLKIQPAELGDSAVYLCASSFRGYQETQYFGPGTRLLVL.

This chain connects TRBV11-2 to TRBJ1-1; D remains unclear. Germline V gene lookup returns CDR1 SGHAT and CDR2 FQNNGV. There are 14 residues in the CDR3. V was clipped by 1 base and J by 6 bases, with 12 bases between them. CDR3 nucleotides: TGTGCCAGCAGCTTAGCTACCCCGACGTCTGAAGCTTTCTTT. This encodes CASSLATPTSEAFF.

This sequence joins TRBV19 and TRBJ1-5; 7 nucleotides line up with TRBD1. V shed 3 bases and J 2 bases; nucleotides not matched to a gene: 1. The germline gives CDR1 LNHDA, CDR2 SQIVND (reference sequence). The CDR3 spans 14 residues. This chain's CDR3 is CASSIGTGNQPQHF. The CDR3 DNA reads TGTGCCAGTAGTATTGGGACAGGCAATCAGCCCCAGCATTTT.